The clone carrying this T cell receptor beta chain was picked up a small number of times. No antigen is known for it. Individual cDNA molecules carried attached unique molecular identifiers. TCRdb re-analysed the 5' RACE reads in MiXCR, keeping a single row per CDR3 protein. Of 40,000 to 55,000 distinct CDR3 sequences detected, approximately 7.5% appear once; the ten largest clones hold approximately 6.3%. This specimen belongs to a study of early T cells in non-severe SARS-CoV-2 infection. Turning to the study itself: The chains were unpaired, and the sequenced material was bulk RNA from unsorted whole blood.

Germline values: CDR1 MDHEN, CDR2 SYDVKM. This CDR3 has 17 residues. V lost 7 bases, J lost 1 base, and 22 bases lay in between. Study-wide results and limits: In VDJdb matching, anti-spike CD8 responses were favored while private and CD4 specificities went missing.

This chain links TRBV28 with TRBJ1-1; maybe TRBD1 (6 bases). The sequence came from an adult who was a healthcare worker with PCR-confirmed SARS-CoV-2 infection or an uninfected control (not recorded which). Sample: whole blood. CDR3 DNA: TGTGCCAGCATCGCTGGGGGCCACAGGTTTGGGAACACTGAAGCTTTCTTT. Its protein product is CASIAGGHRFGNTEAFF.